This T cell receptor (beta chain) was obtained from a study of cytomegalovirus exposure and HLA in healthy donors. Study as a whole: Researchers previously reported finding 90 million to 130 million unique TCR beta sequences from approximately 200 million T cells.

PCR amplification relied on 60 Vbeta primers (plus 13 Jbeta primers). Assay: immunoSEQ multiplex PCR; the TCRdb copy retains only in-frame clones and omits some. The sample consists of some 130,000 clones, 65% to 80% of them appearing once. Points from the study as a whole: The authors reported that TCR beta sequences could predict HLA-A and HLA-B alleles. These predictions were accurate for most subjects in the first cohort. Specific recognition of CMV antigens was confirmed in vitro for a few chains (all CMV-associated).

It was healthy bone marrow donors who served as donors. Trimming at V came to 6 bases and at J to 9 bases, leaving 9 bases not matched to a gene. The CDR3 is made up of 14 amino acids. Germline CDR1 is SNHLY and CDR2 is FYNNEI. Concerning this clone itself: Its antigen is unidentified.

This receptor was identified in a male donor in good health and CMV-seropositive. Sequenced sample: PBMCs. The chain is built from TRBV2 and TRBJ2-1; 9 bases agree with TRBD1. The CDR3 region has the DNA TGTGCCAGCAGACAACAGGGGGCCTCAGGTGAGCAGTTCTTC. Translation: CASRQQGASGEQFF.